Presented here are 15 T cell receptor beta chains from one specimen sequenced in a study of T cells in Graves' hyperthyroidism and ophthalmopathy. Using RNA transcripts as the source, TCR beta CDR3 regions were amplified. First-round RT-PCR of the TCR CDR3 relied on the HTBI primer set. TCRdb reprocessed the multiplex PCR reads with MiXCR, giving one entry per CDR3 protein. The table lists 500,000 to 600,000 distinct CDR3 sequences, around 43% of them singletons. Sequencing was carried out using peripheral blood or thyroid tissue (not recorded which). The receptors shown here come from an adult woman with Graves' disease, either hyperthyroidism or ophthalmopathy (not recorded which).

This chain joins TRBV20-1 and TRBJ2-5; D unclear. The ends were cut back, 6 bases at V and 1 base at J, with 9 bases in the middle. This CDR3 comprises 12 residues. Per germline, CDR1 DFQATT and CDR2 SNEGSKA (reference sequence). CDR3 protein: CSATRPQETQYF. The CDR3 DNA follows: TGCAGTGCAACCCGACCCCAAGAGACCCAGTACTTC.

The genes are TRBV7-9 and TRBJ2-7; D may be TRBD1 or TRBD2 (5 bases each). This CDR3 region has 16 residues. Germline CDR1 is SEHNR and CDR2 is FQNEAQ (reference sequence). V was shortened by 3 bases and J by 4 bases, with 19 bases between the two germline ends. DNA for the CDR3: TGTGCCAGCAGCTTGGCCCCGGGGCTAAGGACTTACGAGCAGTACTTC. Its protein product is CASSLAPGLRTYEQYF.

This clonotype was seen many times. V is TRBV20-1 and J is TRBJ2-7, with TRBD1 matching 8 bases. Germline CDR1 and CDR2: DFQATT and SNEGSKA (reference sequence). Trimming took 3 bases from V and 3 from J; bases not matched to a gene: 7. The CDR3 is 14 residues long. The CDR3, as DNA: TGCAGTGCTAGGGGGACAGGTGCAGGCTACGAGCAGTACTTC. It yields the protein CSARGTGAGYEQYF.

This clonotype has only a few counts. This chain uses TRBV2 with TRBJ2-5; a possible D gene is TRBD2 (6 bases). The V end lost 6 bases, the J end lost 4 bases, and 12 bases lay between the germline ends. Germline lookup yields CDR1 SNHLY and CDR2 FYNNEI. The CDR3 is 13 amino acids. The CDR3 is CASREGGRETQYF. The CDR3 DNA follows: TGTGCCAGCAGGGAGGGTGGGAGAGAGACCCAGTACTTC.

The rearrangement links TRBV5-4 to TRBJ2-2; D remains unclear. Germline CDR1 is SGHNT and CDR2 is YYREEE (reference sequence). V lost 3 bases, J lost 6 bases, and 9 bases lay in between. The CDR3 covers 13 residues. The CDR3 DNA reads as TGTGCCAGCAGCTCGAAGATGCCCGGGGAGCTGTTTTTT. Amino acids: CASSSKMPGELFF.

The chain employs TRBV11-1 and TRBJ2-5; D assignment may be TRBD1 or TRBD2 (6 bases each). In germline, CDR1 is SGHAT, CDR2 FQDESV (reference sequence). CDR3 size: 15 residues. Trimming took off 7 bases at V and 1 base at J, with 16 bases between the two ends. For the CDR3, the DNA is TGTGCCAGCAATACCAGGGGTAGCGGCCAAGAGACCCAGTACTTC. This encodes CASNTRGSGQETQYF.

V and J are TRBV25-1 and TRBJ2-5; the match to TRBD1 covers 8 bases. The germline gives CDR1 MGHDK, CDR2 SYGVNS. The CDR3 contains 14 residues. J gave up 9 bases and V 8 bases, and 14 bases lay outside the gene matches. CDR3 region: CASGGGQGAEAQYF. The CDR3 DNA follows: TGTGCCAGCGGCGGAGGACAGGGCGCGGAGGCCCAGTACTTC.

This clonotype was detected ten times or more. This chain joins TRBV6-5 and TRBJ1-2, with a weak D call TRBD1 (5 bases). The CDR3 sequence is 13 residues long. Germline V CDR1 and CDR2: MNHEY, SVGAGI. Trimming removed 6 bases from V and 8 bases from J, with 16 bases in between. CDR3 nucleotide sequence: TGTGCCAGCAGAAGTGGCAGGGAGGGCGGCTACACCTTC. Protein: CASRSGREGGYTF.

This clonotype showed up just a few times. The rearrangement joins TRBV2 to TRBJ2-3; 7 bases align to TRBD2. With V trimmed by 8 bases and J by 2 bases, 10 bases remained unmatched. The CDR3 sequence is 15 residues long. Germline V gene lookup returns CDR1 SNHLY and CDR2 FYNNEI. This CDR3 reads CASVQSSGNTDTQYF. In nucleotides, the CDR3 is TGTGCCAGCGTCCAGTCTAGCGGAAACACAGATACGCAGTATTTT.

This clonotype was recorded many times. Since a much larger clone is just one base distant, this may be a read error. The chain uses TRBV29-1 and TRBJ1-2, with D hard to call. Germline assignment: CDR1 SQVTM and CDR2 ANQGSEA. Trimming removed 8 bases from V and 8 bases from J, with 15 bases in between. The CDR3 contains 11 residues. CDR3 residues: CSTSTRTGYTF. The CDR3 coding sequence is TGCAGCACCTCGACAAGGACGGGCTACACCTTC. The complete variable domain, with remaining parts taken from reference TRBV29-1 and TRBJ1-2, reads SAVISQKPSRDICQRGTSLTIQCQVDSQVTMMFWYRQQPGQSLTLIATANQGSEATYESGFVIDKFPISRPNLTFSTLTVSNMSPEDSSIYLCSTSTRTGYTFGSGTRLTVV.

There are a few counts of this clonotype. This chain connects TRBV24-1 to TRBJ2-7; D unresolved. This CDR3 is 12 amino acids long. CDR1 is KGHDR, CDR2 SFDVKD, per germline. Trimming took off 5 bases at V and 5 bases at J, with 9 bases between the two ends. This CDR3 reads CATSAGPDEQYF. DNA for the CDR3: TGTGCCACCAGTGCAGGACCTGACGAGCAGTACTTC.

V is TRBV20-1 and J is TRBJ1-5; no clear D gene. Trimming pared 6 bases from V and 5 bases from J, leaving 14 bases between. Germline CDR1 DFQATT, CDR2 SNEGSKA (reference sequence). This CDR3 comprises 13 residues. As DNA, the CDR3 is TGCAGTGCCCCGACTTTCGGAGATCAGCCCCAGCATTTT. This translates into CSAPTFGDQPQHF.

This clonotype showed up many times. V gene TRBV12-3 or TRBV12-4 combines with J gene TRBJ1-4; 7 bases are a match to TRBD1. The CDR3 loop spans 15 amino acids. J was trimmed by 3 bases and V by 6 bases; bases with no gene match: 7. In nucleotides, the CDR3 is TGTGCCAGCAGGAGGGGACAGATGTCTAATGAAAAACTGTTTTTT. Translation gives CASRRGQMSNEKLFF.

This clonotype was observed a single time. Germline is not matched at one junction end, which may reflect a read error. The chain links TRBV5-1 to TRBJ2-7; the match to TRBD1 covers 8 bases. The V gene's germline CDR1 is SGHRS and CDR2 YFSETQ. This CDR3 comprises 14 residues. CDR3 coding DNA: TGTGCCAGCAGTTTATGGACAGGGCGCAACGAGCAGTACTTC. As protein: CASSLWTGRNEQYF.

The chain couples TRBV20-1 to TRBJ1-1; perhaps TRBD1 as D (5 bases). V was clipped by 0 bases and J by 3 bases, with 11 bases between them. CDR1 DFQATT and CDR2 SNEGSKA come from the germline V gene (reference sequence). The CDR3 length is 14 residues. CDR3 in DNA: TGCAGTGCTAGAGATGGGGGTCGGTACACTGAAGCTTTCTTT. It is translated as CSARDGGRYTEAFF.